This passage covers 22 T cell receptor beta chains from one sample sequenced in a study of shared clonotypes between healthy human individuals. Sequenced by immunoSEQ multiplex PCR; TCRdb stores in-frame clones only, minus some. The sample lists about 1.1 million clones; about four fifths were seen once. Sequenced input: memory CD4+ T cells from PBMCs. The subset denotes: CD45RA-negative fraction. The receptor source for this set is a man aged 18-30 years in good health. Some clones in this sample may be carry-over from other donors' samples.

This clone was found once. This specimen includes other DNA sequences encoding the same CDR3. The genes are TRBV6-1 and TRBJ2-1; D gene unclear. The CDR3 runs to 12 residues. Germline CDR1 and CDR2: MNHNS and SASEGT. V gave up 6 bases and J gave up 0 bases, with 3 bases separating them. As DNA, the CDR3 is TGTGCCAGCAGAGGCTCCTACAATGAGCAGTTCTTC. Amino acid sequence: CASRGSYNEQFF.

This chain uses TRBV7-8 with TRBJ1-2; no clear D. The CDR3 totals 14 residues. CDR1 SGHVS and CDR2 FQNEAQ come from the germline V gene. V was pared by 5 bases and J by 3 bases, with 13 bases between. For the CDR3, the DNA is TGTGCCAGCAGCCTGGACGGAAGCGACTATGGCTACACCTTC. This gives the protein CASSLDGSDYGYTF.

The V and J genes are TRBV5-6 and TRBJ2-3; D is unresolved. V was clipped by 3 bases and J by 0 bases, with 11 bases between them. CDR1 is SGHDT, CDR2 YYEEEE, per germline. This CDR3 is built from 15 residues. In DNA, the CDR3 is TGTGCCAGCAGCTCGCCTTCTGCTAGCACAGATACGCAGTATTTT. Encoded protein: CASSSPSASTDTQYF.

This chain connects TRBV28 to TRBJ1-5, with D unclear. Trimming took 2 bases from V and 12 from J, leaving 11 bases between them. CDR3 length: 12 residues. From germline, CDR1 is MDHEN and CDR2 SYDVKM. This CDR3 is CASSLRSWDQHF. The DNA for the CDR3 is TGTGCCAGCAGTTTAAGGAGTTGGGACCAGCATTTT.

V gene TRBV5-1 combines with J gene TRBJ2-5; the match to TRBD2 covers 8 bases. Germline V gene sequence: CDR1 SGHRS, CDR2 YFSETQ. CDR3 size: 16 residues. Trimming at V came to 4 bases and at J to 1 base, leaving 9 bases not matched to a gene. This CDR3 is CASSPSPAGGQETQYF. CDR3 coding DNA: TGCGCCAGCAGCCCCTCCCCGGCGGGAGGCCAAGAGACCCAGTACTTC.

This clone has only a few counts. CDR3 sequence (DNA): TGTGCTACCCCCCCCAGGGATGGAGTGGATCAGCCCCAGCATTTT. Translated: CATPPRDGVDQPQHF. The V gene is TRBV12-5, the J gene TRBJ1-5; D may be TRBD1 (5 bases). The V gene lost 10 bases and the J gene lost 5 bases, with 21 bases spanning the gap. The germline V gene has CDR1 LGHNT and CDR2 FRNRAP. The CDR3 has 15 amino acids.

The CDR3: CASSLGRGSTEAFF. As DNA, the CDR3 is TGTGCCAGCAGCTTGGGCAGGGGAAGCACTGAAGCTTTCTTT. The chain carries TRBV7-9 and TRBJ1-1; weak D call: TRBD1 (6 bases). This CDR3 comprises 14 residues. The V gene lost 3 bases and the J gene lost 4 bases, with 12 bases spanning the gap. Per germline, CDR1 SEHNR and CDR2 FQNEAQ (reference sequence).

This sequence joins TRBV7-2 and TRBJ2-1, with 15 bases aligning to TRBD2. With 5 bases clipped from V and 2 bases from J, the junction kept 10 bases outside the gene matches. Per germline, CDR1 SGHTA and CDR2 FQGNSA. This CDR3 is built from 19 residues. The CDR3 DNA reads TGTGCCAGCAGCGAACCGGGGACTAGCGGGAGGACAACCTACAATGAGCAGTTCTTC. Translating it yields CASSEPGTSGRTTYNEQFF.

In its sample, this clone was seen a few times. The chain combines TRBV28 with TRBJ1-1; D remains unclear. This CDR3 region has 11 residues. The V gene lost 6 bases and the J gene lost 3 bases, with 5 bases spanning the gap. The germline CDR1 and CDR2 sequences are MDHEN and SYDVKM. The CDR3 sequence is CASRRYTEAFF. CDR3 in DNA: TGTGCCAGCAGACGGTACACTGAAGCTTTCTTT.

A remark on this clone: One end of the junction fails to match germline, which may point to a read error. This chain joins TRBV6-5 and TRBJ1-5; D is unresolved. The CDR3 has 12 amino acids. CDR1 is MNHEY, CDR2 SVGAGI, per germline. Here the CDR3 reads CASTYPNQPQHF. The CDR3 DNA reads as TGTGCCAGCACTTACCCCAATCAGCCCCAGCATTTT.

J is TRBJ1-4 and V is TRBV15; D possibly corresponds to TRBD1 (5 bases). V lost 5 bases to trimming and J lost 8 bases, with 18 bases between them. Germline V gene data show CDR1 as LNHNV and CDR2 as YYDKDF (reference sequence). CDR3 length: 15 amino acids. CDR3 sequence (DNA): TGTGCCACCAGCCCACCAGCCGGGCGGGGGGAAAAACTGTTTTTT. Translated: CATSPPAGRGEKLFF.

This clone was seen just once. The V call is TRBV18, the J call TRBJ2-2; 7 bases are shared with TRBD1. The CDR3 covers 14 residues. Germline V lookup: CDR1 KGHSH, CDR2 LQKENI. Germline trimming cut 6 bases from V and 4 bases from J; bases unmatched to any gene: 5. CDR3 loop: CASSSDRTTGELFF. CDR3 nucleotides: TGTGCCAGCTCTTCGGACAGGACCACCGGGGAGCTGTTTTTT.

The CDR3 loop is CASSTPNQPQHF. The CDR3 DNA follows: TGTGCCAGCAGTACTCCTAATCAGCCCCAGCATTTT. The chain carries TRBV6-6 and TRBJ1-5; no reliable D call. CDR3 length: 12 amino acids. Germline V lookup: CDR1 MNHNY, CDR2 SVGAGI (reference sequence). V lost 5 bases and J lost 4, with 6 bases in between.

The genes are TRBV6-6 and TRBJ2-3; 7 bases match TRBD1. The germline gives CDR1 MNHNY, CDR2 SVGAGI (reference sequence). V trimming: 6 bases; J trimming: 2 bases; junction bases outside the gene matches: 8. This CDR3 spans 15 amino acids. CDR3 in amino acids: CASRRGDSYTDTQYF. The CDR3 DNA is TGTGCCAGCAGGAGAGGGGACAGTTACACAGATACGCAGTATTTT.

The sample holds one count of this clone. The genes are TRBV2 and TRBJ2-3; possible D gene TRBD2, 7 bases. CDR1 and CDR2 from the germline V gene are SNHLY and FYNNEI. This CDR3 spans 13 amino acids. V lost 5 bases, J lost 5 bases, and 11 bases lay in between. CDR3 sequence: CASSNREGDTQYF. CDR3 sequence (DNA): TGTGCCAGCAGTAACAGGGAGGGAGATACGCAGTATTTT.

The V gene is TRBV6-1, the J gene TRBJ2-1, with D possibly TRBD2 on 6 matching bases. CDR3 length: 14 amino acids. Germline loops: CDR1 MNHNS, CDR2 SASEGT. The V gene lost 7 bases and the J gene lost 7 bases, with 17 bases spanning the gap. CDR3 sequence reads: CASTGGSSVNEQFF. CDR3 in DNA: TGTGCCAGCACAGGAGGGAGCTCCGTTAATGAGCAGTTCTTC.

The chain joins TRBV30 to TRBJ1-1; D might be TRBD1 (5 bases). The CDR3 totals 17 residues. Trimming shortened V by 2 bases and J by 1 base, and 20 bases separated the two germline ends. Germline-derived CDR1 and CDR2 are GTSNPN and SVGIG (reference sequence). CDR3 coding DNA: TGTGCCTGGAGTAGATTCGGTGGATTGCAGGGGAACACTGAAGCTTTCTTT. Residues: CAWSRFGGLQGNTEAFF. The variable domain in full, with the rest retrieved from reference TRBV30 and TRBJ1-1, is SQTIHQWPATLVQPVGSPLSLECTVEGTSNPNLYWYRQAAGRGLQLLFYSVGIGQISSEVPQNLSASRPQDRQFILSSKKLLLSDSGFYLCAWSRFGGLQGNTEAFFGQGTRLTVV.

This chain links TRBV2 with TRBJ1-2; D is unresolved. The CDR3 spans 12 residues. Germline V gene lookup returns CDR1 SNHLY and CDR2 FYNNEI. Trimming shortened V by 3 bases and J by 2 bases, and 4 bases separated the two germline ends. Here the CDR3 DNA reads TGTGCCAGCAGTGACAGAAACTATGGCTACACCTTC. The encoded protein is CASSDRNYGYTF.

As concerns this clone: Within the sample, other DNA sequences also encode this same CDR3. The chain is built from TRBV5-4 and TRBJ2-1, with a weak D call TRBD1 (6 bases). CDR3 size: 15 residues. V was pared by 0 bases and J by 7 bases, with 14 bases between. The germline V gene has CDR1 SGHNT and CDR2 YYREEE (reference sequence). CDR3 nucleotide sequence: TGTGCCAGCAGCTTGGTCTCAGGGGTAGGGAATGAGCAGTTCTTC. It codes for CASSLVSGVGNEQFF. Full variable domain (rest looked up from reference TRBV5-4 and TRBJ2-1): ETGVTQSPTHLIKTRGQQVTLRCSSQSGHNTVSWYQQALGQGPQFIFQYYREEENGRGNFPPRFSGLQFPNYSSELNVNALELDDSALYLCASSLVSGVGNEQFFGPGTRLTVL.

This clone was detected a few times. The chain employs TRBV28 and TRBJ2-7; the D gene could be TRBD1 or TRBD2 (5 bases each). V dropped 0 bases and J dropped 7 bases, with 19 bases sitting between them. The CDR3 length is 16 residues. Germline V gene lookup returns CDR1 MDHEN and CDR2 SYDVKM. The CDR3 reads CASSLWAGGGPGEQYF. The CDR3 coding sequence is TGTGCCAGCAGTTTATGGGCAGGTGGGGGACCGGGAGAGCAGTACTTC. The whole variable domain, remainder taken from reference TRBV28 and TRBJ2-7, is DVKVTQSSRYLVKRTGEKVFLECVQDMDHENMFWYRQDPGLGLRLIYFSYDVKMKEKGDIPEGYSVSREKKERFSLILESASTNQTSMYLCASSLWAGGGPGEQYFGPGTRLTVT.

The chain carries TRBV5-1 and TRBJ1-1, with no clear D. V was cut by 4 bases and J by 5 bases, with 15 bases left in between. This CDR3 is built from 14 residues. The V gene's germline CDR1 is SGHRS and CDR2 YFSETQ. The CDR3 DNA sequence: TGCGCCAGCAGCCCCACGAGCCCCCTGACTGAAGCTTTCTTT. Amino acids: CASSPTSPLTEAFF.

The V and J genes are TRBV2 and TRBJ2-7, with a tentative D call TRBD2 (6 bases). The CDR3 is made up of 12 amino acids. Germline V gene sequence: CDR1 SNHLY, CDR2 FYNNEI. Trimming took off 6 bases at V and 1 base at J, with 7 bases between the two ends. The CDR3 DNA sequence: TGTGCCAGCAGACGGGAGTCCTACGAGCAGTACTTC. Protein sequence: CASRRESYEQYF.